This T cell receptor (beta chain) is drawn from a study of spatial heterogeneity in lung cancer. Using its own MiXCR run on the 5' RACE reads, TCRdb lists one record per CDR3 protein. This table has about 11,000 distinct CDR3 sequences, about 12% appearing once. As for time point: sample taken at primary tumor resection. The donors, around 72 patients with untreated early-stage non-small cell lung cancer, provided the samples. Frozen PBMC, nontumor lung or tumor provided whole RNA, which was sequenced unsorted. Concerning this clonotype itself: Its antigen remains unidentified.

The germline gives CDR1 ENHRY, CDR2 SYGVKD. The V end lost 2 bases, the J end lost 0 bases, and 8 bases lay between the germline ends. The CDR3 runs to 15 residues. Study conclusions and caveats: One measure, the expanded intratumoral alpha and beta TCR count, tracked tumor mutation counts.

Sample: lung tumor tissue, taken at surgery. J is TRBJ2-1 and V is TRBV10-3; D gene ambiguous. The sequence was obtained from a female donor with early-stage non-small cell lung cancer. The CDR3: CAISEPWASYNEQFF. CDR3 DNA: TGTGCCATCAGTGAGCCCTGGGCCTCCTACAATGAGCAGTTCTTC.